This T cell receptor beta chain is from a study of prognosis after radiotherapy for stage I lung cancer. Study summary: Metastases at distant sites emerged in a handful of patients after radiotherapy, at a median of 7 months, whereas about 14 showed no significant progression.

Judged by abundance, this clonotype is medium-sized. The germline V and J ends were trimmed by 6 bases and 9 bases, with 15 bases remaining between them. The CDR3 has 13 residues. Genomic DNA yielded TCR beta CDR3, amplified by two-round multiplex PCR. Amplification during the initial PCR round employed primers specific to each TRBV and TRBJ gene. From the multiplex PCR reads, TCRdb called clonotypes with MiXCR, one entry per CDR3 protein. The table lists 24,000 or so distinct CDR3 sequences, 40% of them singletons. Sequencing used PBMCs, obtained before or after stereotactic body radiation therapy (not recorded which). The rearrangement uses TRBV12-3 or TRBV12-4 and TRBJ2-1, with a possible D match to TRBD2 (5 bases). The sequence came from a donor older than 45 with non-small cell lung cancer. CDR3 nucleotides: TGTGCCAGCAGCCCCCGCGCCGGAGGTGAGCAGTTCTTC. Its protein is CASSPRAGGEQFF.